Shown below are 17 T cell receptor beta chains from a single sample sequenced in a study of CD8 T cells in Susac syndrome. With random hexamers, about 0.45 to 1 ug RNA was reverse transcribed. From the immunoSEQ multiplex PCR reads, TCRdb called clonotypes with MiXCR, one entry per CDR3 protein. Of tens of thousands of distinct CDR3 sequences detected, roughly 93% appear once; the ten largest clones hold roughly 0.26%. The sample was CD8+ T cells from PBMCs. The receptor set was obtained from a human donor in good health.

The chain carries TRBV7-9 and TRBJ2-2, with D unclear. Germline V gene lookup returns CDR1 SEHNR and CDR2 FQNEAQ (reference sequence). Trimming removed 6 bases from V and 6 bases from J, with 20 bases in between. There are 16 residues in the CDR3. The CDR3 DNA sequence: TGTGCCAGCAGTTTTACGACCGGAGTTTCCCCCGGGGAGCTGTTTTTT. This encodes CASSFTTGVSPGELFF.

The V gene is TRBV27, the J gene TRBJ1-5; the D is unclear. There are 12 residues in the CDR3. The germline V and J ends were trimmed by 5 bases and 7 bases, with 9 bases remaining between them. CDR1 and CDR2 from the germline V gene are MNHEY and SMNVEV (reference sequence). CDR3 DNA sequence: TGTGCCAGCAGTCCTTCGGGGCAGCCCCAGCATTTT. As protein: CASSPSGQPQHF.

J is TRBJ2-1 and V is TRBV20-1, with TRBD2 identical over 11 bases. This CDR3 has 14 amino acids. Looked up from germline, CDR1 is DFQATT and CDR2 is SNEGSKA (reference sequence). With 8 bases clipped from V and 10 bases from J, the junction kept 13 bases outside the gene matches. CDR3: CSFSLAGGPGEQFF. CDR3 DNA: TGCAGTTTCTCGTTAGCGGGAGGGCCCGGGGAGCAGTTCTTC.

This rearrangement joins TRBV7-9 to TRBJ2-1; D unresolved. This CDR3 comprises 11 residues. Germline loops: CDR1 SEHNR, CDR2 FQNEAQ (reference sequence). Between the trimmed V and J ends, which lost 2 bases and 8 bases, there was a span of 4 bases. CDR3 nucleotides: TGTGCCAGCAGCTTATTCGATGAGCAGTTCTTC. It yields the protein CASSLFDEQFF.

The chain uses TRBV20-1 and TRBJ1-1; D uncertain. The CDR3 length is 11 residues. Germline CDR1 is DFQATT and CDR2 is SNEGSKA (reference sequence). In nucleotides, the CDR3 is TGCAGCACCGGCCGGGACACTGAAGCTTTCTTT. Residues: CSTGRDTEAFF.

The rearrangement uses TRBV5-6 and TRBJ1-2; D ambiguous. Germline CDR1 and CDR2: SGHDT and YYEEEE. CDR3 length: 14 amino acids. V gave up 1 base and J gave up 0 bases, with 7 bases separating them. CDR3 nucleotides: TGTGCCAGCAGCTTGCTCCGGGCTAACTATGGCTACACCTTC. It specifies CASSLLRANYGYTF. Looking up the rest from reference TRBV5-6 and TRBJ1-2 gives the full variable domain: DAGVTQSPTHLIKTRGQQVTLRCSPKSGHDTVSWYQQALGQGPQFIFQYYEEEERQRGNFPDRFSGHQFPNYSSELNVNALLLGDSALYLCASSLLRANYGYTFGSGTRLTVV.

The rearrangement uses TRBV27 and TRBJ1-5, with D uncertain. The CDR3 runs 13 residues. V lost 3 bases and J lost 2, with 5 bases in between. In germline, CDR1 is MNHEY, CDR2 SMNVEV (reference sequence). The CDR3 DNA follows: TGTGCCAGCAGTTTTACCCGCAATCAGCCCCAGCATTTT. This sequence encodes CASSFTRNQPQHF.

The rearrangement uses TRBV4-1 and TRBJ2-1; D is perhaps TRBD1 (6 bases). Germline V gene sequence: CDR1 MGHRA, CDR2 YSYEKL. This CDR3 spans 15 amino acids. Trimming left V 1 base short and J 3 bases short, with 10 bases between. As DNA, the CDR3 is TGCGCCAGCAGCCAAGCCCCGACAGGCTACAATGAGCAGTTCTTC. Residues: CASSQAPTGYNEQFF.

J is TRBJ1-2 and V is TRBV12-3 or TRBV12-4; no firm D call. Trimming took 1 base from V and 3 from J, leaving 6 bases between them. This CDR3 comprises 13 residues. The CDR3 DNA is TGTGCCAGCAGTTTAGGGCAGTACTATGGCTACACCTTC. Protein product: CASSLGQYYGYTF.

CDR3 region: CASSEDRDGAFF. CDR3 nucleotide sequence: TGTGCCAGCAGCGAGGACAGGGACGGAGCTTTCTTT. The V and J genes are TRBV7-9 and TRBJ1-1; 8 nucleotides align to TRBD1. Unmatched junction bases numbered 6, after V lost 5 bases and J lost 10 bases. Germline V gives CDR1 SEHNR, CDR2 FQNEAQ (reference sequence). The CDR3 length is 12 residues.

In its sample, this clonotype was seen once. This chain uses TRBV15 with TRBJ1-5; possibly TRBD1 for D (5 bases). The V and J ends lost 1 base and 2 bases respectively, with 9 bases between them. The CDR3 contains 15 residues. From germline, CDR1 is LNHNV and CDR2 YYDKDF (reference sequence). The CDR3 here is CATSRAVRGNQPQHF. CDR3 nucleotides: TGTGCCACCAGCAGAGCAGTCAGGGGCAATCAGCCCCAGCATTTT.

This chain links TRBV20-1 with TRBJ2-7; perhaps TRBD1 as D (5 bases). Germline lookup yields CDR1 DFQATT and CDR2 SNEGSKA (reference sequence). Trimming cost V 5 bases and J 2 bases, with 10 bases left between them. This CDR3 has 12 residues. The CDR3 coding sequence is TGCAGTGCTCGGACAATAGCCTACGAGCAGTACTTC. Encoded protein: CSARTIAYEQYF.

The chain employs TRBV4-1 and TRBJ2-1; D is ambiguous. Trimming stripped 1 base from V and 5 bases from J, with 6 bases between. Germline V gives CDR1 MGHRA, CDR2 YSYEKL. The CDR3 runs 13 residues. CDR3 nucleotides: TGCGCCAGCAGCCAAGTCCTAAACAATGAGCAGTTCTTC. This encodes CASSQVLNNEQFF.

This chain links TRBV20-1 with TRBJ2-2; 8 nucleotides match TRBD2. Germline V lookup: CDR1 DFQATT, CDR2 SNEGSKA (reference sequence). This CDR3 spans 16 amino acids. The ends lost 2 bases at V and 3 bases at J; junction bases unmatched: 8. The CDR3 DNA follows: TGCAGTGCTAGATCCCCTACTAGCGGTTACACCGGGGAGCTGTTTTTT. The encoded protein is CSARSPTSGYTGELFF.

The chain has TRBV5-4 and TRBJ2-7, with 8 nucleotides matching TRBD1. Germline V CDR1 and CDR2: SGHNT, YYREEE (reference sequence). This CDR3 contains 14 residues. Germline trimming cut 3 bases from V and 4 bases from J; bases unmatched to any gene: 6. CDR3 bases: TGTGCCAGCAGCTCACCGGGACAGGCTTACGAGCAGTACGTC. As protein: CASSSPGQAYEQYV.

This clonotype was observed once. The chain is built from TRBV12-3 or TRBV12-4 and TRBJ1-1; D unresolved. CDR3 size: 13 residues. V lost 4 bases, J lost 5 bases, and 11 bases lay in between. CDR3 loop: CASSSGTRTEAFF. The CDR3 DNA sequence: TGTGCCAGCAGTTCGGGTACGCGGACTGAAGCTTTCTTT.

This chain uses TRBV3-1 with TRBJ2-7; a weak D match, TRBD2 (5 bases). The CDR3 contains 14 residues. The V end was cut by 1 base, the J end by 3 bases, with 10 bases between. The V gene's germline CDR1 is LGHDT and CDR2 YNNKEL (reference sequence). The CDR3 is CASSQGAGYYEQYF. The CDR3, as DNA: TGTGCCAGCAGCCAAGGGGCGGGCTACTACGAGCAGTACTTC.